This T cell receptor beta chain came from a study of CD8 T cells in ankylosing spondylitis listed by TCRdb under 2017. With respect to the entire study: The study set out to find disease-linked TCR variants by profiling T cell receptor beta repertoires in ankylosing spondylitis patients and healthy donors. Peripheral blood was sampled, and synovial fluid was also collected from ankylosing spondylitis patients. In total, the full study cohort was made up of roughly 100 healthy donors and 25 ankylosing spondylitis patients. Results the study describes overall, beyond this receptor: A TCR beta motif of about 8 highly homologous amino acid variants appeared characteristic of blood from ankylosing spondylitis patients. The disease-linked clones had a CD8+ phenotype and were found at relatively low frequencies in peripheral blood. Some motif variants were previously reported in synovial fluid and blood of reactive arthritis patients, suggesting common disease-initiation mechanisms. According to the report, matched synovial fluid samples from ankylosing spondylitis patients were significantly enriched for the disease-linked clones.

Sequencing took place on an Illumina HiSeq 2500. Quantitative 5'-RACE with molecular barcodes was the method used to prepare the TCR beta libraries. Concerning the study's data processing: Disease-linked TCR variants were identified with a new computational method built on a probabilistic model of VDJ rearrangement. TCRdb reprocessing: public reads trimmed at Q25 with fastp, clones called with MiXCR, in-frame beta chains kept. When rows share a CDR3 protein, they turn into one entry using the most common DNA and genes. The authors' filters were not applied to this entry. This sample comprises about 330,000 distinct CDR3 sequences, less than 10% of them detected only once. More than 12% of the sample rests with the top ten. This clonotype was recorded at least ten times. Its antigen specificity is not known. One base away there is no much larger clone; base qualities are not given. The TCR comes from a male donor with ankylosing spondylitis. Source material: blood, either unsorted or a sorted T cell fraction (not recorded which).

The CDR3 loop reads CSVVDRASTDTQYF. In nucleotide form, the sequence is TGCAGCGTTGTGGACAGGGCTAGCACAGATACGCAGTATTTT. This chain is built from TRBV29-1 and TRBJ2-3; 8 junctional bases match TRBD1. Compared with germline, V lacks 4 bases and J lacks 0 bases; bases without a gene match: 3. The CDR3 covers 14 residues, taking in both the cysteine and the phenylalanine. The CDR3 DNA has 42 bases and is translated from base 1. Based on the germline V gene, the CDR1 and CDR2 sequences are SQVTM and ANQGSEA.